This TCR beta chain came from a study of T cell responses to AZD1222 COVID-19 vaccine (TCRdb year 2021). Context from the whole study: AZD1222 recipients whose second dose came at about 4 weeks and those whose second dose came at about 12 weeks were combined into one group, since spike-specific TCR depth and breadth did not differ between the two schedules. Trial participants were enrolled into age subgroups of 18-55, 56-69 and 70-plus years, which contained approximately 150, 28 and 58 TCR-sequenced participants, respectively. A total of over 230 trial participants underwent TCR sequencing, of whom roughly 210 had received two doses of AZD1222 and some 26 had received two doses of the MenACWY control vaccine.

The time point label, read with the paper, signifies: baseline before first vaccination. Vaccinee samples came from UK trials COV001 and COV002, including a single-blind randomized controlled phase 2/3 trial of AZD1222 (ChAdOx1 nCoV-19) in healthy adults. For TCRbeta chain sequencing, PBMC samples from trial participants were taken at day 0 and at day 28 after the second dose. Trimming removed 3 bases from V and 11 bases from J, leaving 11 bases between the germline ends. There are 12 amino acids in the CDR3, from cysteine to phenylalanine inclusive. Here the CDR3 DNA is all that survives: 36 bases in frame from base 1. The CDR3 regions of human TCRbeta chains were subjected to immunosequencing. Turning to the authors' computational methods: Repertoire TCRs were checked for matches against a reference library of SARS-CoV-2-specific TCRs that had been generated using the MIRA antigen-specificity platform. Breadth was defined as the fraction of unique TCRs that were SARS-CoV-2-associated, and depth was defined as the fraction of total T cells that were SARS-CoV-2-associated. Using the MIRA data, every spike-specific TCR was mapped to the spike region that the TCR reacted to and assigned to either a CD4 or a CD8 class. Log10-transformed breadth and depth values were compared by one-way ANOVA with Sidak's multiple comparisons tests. TCRdb limited this immuneACCESS table to in-frame rearrangements with V and J called. A share of clones is missing; checked studies link under half to unresolved V genes, and the rest is unexplained. V and J calls and clone size follow that table, whereas D and trimming were derived from the DNA. The sample has 110,000 or so clones on record, more than 75% of them singletons. Over 8% of the sample goes to the ten largest clones.

The full study reports these points: Vaccine-associated CD4 TCRs spanned the whole spike protein, with dominant responses in regions 160-218 and 743-854. Spike-specific TCR breadth and depth rose significantly after two AZD1222 doses compared with day 0 and with MenACWY recipients. Reportedly, almost half of the unique spike-specific TCRs recognized epitopes lying outside the regions that are mutated in the B.1.351 and B.1.1.7 variants. Conclusions about previously exposed vaccinees were limited because only six AZD1222 recipients were SARS-CoV-2 seropositive at baseline. In the small 56-69-year group, the increase in depth fell short of significance, most likely because of low power. Because no day 14 peak-response samples were available, the repertoires could be characterized only after the peak T cell response. Participants were mostly white British and included more females than males, and it was suggested by the authors that clonal diversity may have been underestimated.

For this clone: There is no known antigen for this receptor. No base qualities exist here, and no much larger clone lies one base off it.

Sequencing was performed on peripheral blood, taken on day 0 of AZD1222 vaccination. The source of this sequence is an adult in good health. The V and J genes are TRBV12-3 or TRBV12-4 and TRBJ1-5; TRBD1 is a weak D gene call, 5 bases matching. The CDR3 corresponds to CASSLWGGSQHF. The DNA is as follows: TGTGCCAGCAGTTTGTGGGGGGGATCCCAGCATTTT.